Listed below are T cell receptor beta chains from one sample, sequenced in a study of patients and donors after allogeneic stem cell transplantation. One entry per CDR3 protein results from TCRdb running MiXCR on the RT-PCR reads. The table has hundreds of thousands of distinct CDR3 sequences, around 15% seen once; the top ten hold over 6%. Material: blood, either unsorted or a sorted T cell fraction (not recorded which). These receptors were obtained from a human donor who was either an allogeneic HSCT recipient or a stem cell or donor lymphocyte infusion donor (not recorded which). It is not recorded whose cells these are; they may come from a transplant donor. CDR3s include the opening cysteine and the closing phenylalanine or tryptophan. The order of the fields is V gene, J gene, D gene, clone size, CDR3 DNA, CDR3 protein. A D gene is named only where the DNA matches it firmly. Clone size, where shown, is once, few, many, or a class for clones that have expanded.

TRBV7-8	TRBJ2-1	TRBD2	few	TGTGCCAGCACCCTTGGGGGAGGGCCCTTCAATGAGCAGTTCTTC	CASTLGGGPFNEQFF
TRBV20-1	TRBJ2-3	-	few	TGCAGTGCTAGCCGGGCGATTGGTACAGATACGCAGTATTTT	CSASRAIGTDTQYF
TRBV7-2	TRBJ2-3	TRBD2	few	TGTGCCAGCAGCCTGTCTAGCGGGGATACGCAGTATTTT	CASSLSSGDTQYF
TRBV5-1	TRBJ1-4	-	-	TGCGCCAGCAGCACCTCTGGGGGGCGCGTAGAAAAACTGTTTTTT	CASSTSGGRVEKLFF
TRBV11-3	TRBJ2-5	-	-	TGTGCCAGCAGTCGTACCCTGGAGCGGGAGACCCAGTACTTC	CASSRTLERETQYF
TRBV4-1	TRBJ2-3	TRBD2	-	TGCGCCAGCAGCCAACCCACTAGCGGGACTAGCACAGATACGCAGTATTTT	CASSQPTSGTSTDTQYF
TRBV10-3	TRBJ2-1	TRBD2	-	TGTGCCATCAGGACTAGCGCTTTCTCCTACAATGAGCAGTTCTTC	CAIRTSAFSYNEQFF
TRBV4-3	TRBJ2-1	-	few	TGCGCCAGCAGCCAAGTTGCCCCGGTTGGCGCCTACAATGAGCAGTTCTTC	CASSQVAPVGAYNEQFF
TRBV6-1	TRBJ1-2	TRBD1	few	TGTGCCAGCACCAAGCCGGGACAGTCCTATGGCTACACCTTC	CASTKPGQSYGYTF
TRBV18	TRBJ2-3	TRBD1	-	TGTGCCAGCTCACCAGTCAAGGGGGCCTCTTTTAGCACAGATACGCAGTATTTT	CASSPVKGASFSTDTQYF
TRBV3-1	TRBJ2-3	-	few	TGTGCCAGCAGCCCCCCAACGAATCCGAATACGCAGTATTTT	CASSPPTNPNTQYF
TRBV5-1	TRBJ2-7	TRBD2	once	TGCGCCAGCAGCTTGTCCCTAGCGGGAGGGGCCTACGAGCAGTACTTC	CASSLSLAGGAYEQYF
TRBV7-9	TRBJ1-6	-	many	TGTGCCAGCAGCCTCCTCAATTCACCCCTCCACTTT	CASSLLNSPLHF
TRBV6-5	TRBJ1-3	-	-	TGTGCCAGCAGTTACACCACAGCCTTCTCTGGAAACACCATATATTTT	CASSYTTAFSGNTIYF
TRBV7-3	TRBJ2-6	-	few	TGTGCCAGCAGCGACAGGAGCTCTGGGGCCAACGTCCTGACTTTC	CASSDRSSGANVLTF
TRBV7-7	TRBJ2-2	-	many	TGTGCTAGCACCAGTACCGGGGAGCTGTTTTTT	CASTSTGELFF
TRBV4-2	TRBJ1-5	-	-	TGTGCCAGCAGCCCTGCTCGGGGATACCTTAGCAATCAGCCCCAGCATTTT	CASSPARGYLSNQPQHF
TRBV29-1	TRBJ2-5	TRBD1	few	TGCAGCACCCGGGACAGGGTGTACCAAGAGACCCAGTACTTC	CSTRDRVYQETQYF
TRBV9	TRBJ2-3	TRBD2	-	TGTGCCAGCAGCGTAGGGTGGAGACGGGGGGCAGATACGCAGTATTTT	CASSVGWRRGADTQYF
TRBV20-1	TRBJ1-1	-	few	TGCAGTGCCAGAAGACAGTCGAACACTGAAGCTTTCTTT	CSARRQSNTEAFF
TRBV5-1	TRBJ2-3	TRBD2	-	TGCGCCAGCAGACCCCAAGCGGGGGGTAGGGATACGCAGTATTTT	CASRPQAGGRDTQYF
TRBV5-1	TRBJ2-3	TRBD2	-	TGCGCCAGCAGGCCGGGACTAGCGGCTCGGAGCACAGATACGCAGTATTTT	CASRPGLAARSTDTQYF
TRBV5-1	TRBJ2-7	TRBD1	-	TGCGCCAGCAGGCGGACAGGGCGTTACGAGCAGTACTTC	CASRRTGRYEQYF
TRBV6-1	TRBJ1-4	TRBD1	few	TGTGCCAGCAGTCTCGACAGGGGACGGGCTGAAAAACTGTTTTTT	CASSLDRGRAEKLFF
TRBV25-1	TRBJ2-1	-	many	TGTGCCAGCAGTGAATTCAAGGGAGGTGAGCAGTTCTTC	CASSEFKGGEQFF
TRBV24-1	TRBJ2-7	-	few	TGTGCCACCAGTGACAGGGACGGATTATACGAGCAGTACTTC	CATSDRDGLYEQYF
TRBV4-2	TRBJ1-4	TRBD1	-	TGTGCCAGCAGCTTAGCCGGGACAGGGGAGGAAAAACTGTTTTTT	CASSLAGTGEEKLFF
TRBV13	TRBJ2-5	-	-	TGTGCCAGCAGCTTGGCGGACGGGGAAGAGACCCAGTACTTC	CASSLADGEETQYF
TRBV5-1	TRBJ1-1	-	-	TGCGCCAGCAGCTTGGCCGCAAAAGGGAAGAACACTGAAGCTTTCTTT	CASSLAAKGKNTEAFF
TRBV7-9	TRBJ2-5	-	-	TGTGCCAGCAGCTTGGGGCCGGGACACCAAGAGACCCAGTACTTC	CASSLGPGHQETQYF
TRBV12-3/TRBV12-4	TRBJ2-5	TRBD2	many	TGTGCCAGCAGTTTAATTCTATCTGCGGGAGGGGGGGAGACCCAGTACTTC	CASSLILSAGGGETQYF
TRBV6-5	TRBJ2-4	-	-	TGTGCCAGCAGTTCAGGAAACCTAGCCAAAAACATTCAGTACTTC	CASSSGNLAKNIQYF
TRBV12-3/TRBV12-4	TRBJ2-7	-	many	TGTGCCAGCAGTTTTCTATCCCACGAGCAGTACTTC	CASSFLSHEQYF
TRBV12-3/TRBV12-4	TRBJ2-7	TRBD1	many	TGTGCCAGCAGTTGGGGACAGGGTACGTCCTACGAGCAGTACTTC	CASSWGQGTSYEQYF
TRBV5-1	TRBJ2-5	-	-	TGCGCCAGCGCCCCCGGCGGAGGGAGAGTTGAGACCCAGTACTTC	CASAPGGGRVETQYF
TRBV11-2	TRBJ2-5	TRBD2	-	TGTGCCAGCAGCTTATGGGAGGGACAAGAGACCCAGTACTTC	CASSLWEGQETQYF